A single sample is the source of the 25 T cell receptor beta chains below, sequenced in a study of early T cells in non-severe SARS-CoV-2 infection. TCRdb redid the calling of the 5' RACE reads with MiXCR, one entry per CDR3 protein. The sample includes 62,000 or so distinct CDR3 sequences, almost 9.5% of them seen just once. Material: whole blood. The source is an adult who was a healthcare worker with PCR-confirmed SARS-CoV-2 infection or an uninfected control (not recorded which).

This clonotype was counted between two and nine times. CDR3 sequence: CASRLAGGREQFF. Here the CDR3 DNA reads TGTGCCAGCAGGCTAGCGGGGGGGCGTGAGCAGTTCTTC. This sequence joins TRBV12-3 or TRBV12-4 and TRBJ2-1; 12 bases line up with TRBD2. The CDR3 runs to 13 residues. The V and J ends lost 6 bases and 9 bases, in that order; junction bases with no gene match: 3.

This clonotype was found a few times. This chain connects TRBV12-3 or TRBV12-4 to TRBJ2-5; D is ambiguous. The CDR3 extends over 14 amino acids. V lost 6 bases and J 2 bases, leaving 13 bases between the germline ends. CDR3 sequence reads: CASRRQAAQETQYF. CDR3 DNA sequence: TGTGCCAGCAGAAGACAAGCCGCGCAAGAGACCCAGTACTTC.

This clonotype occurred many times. The CDR3 DNA follows: TGCGCCAGCAGCCAAGGGGACGATAGCAATCAGCCCCAGCATTTT. Residues: CASSQGDDSNQPQHF. The rearrangement links TRBV4-1 to TRBJ1-5; weak D call: TRBD1 (5 bases). The CDR3 is made up of 15 amino acids. V was trimmed by 1 base and J by 0 bases, leaving 7 bases between them. The germline V gene has CDR1 MGHRA and CDR2 YSYEKL.

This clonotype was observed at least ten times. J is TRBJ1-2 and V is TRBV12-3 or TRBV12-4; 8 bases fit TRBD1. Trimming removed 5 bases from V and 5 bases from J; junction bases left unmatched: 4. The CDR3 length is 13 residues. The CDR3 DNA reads TGTGCCAGCAGTCCCCACAGGGGGTATGGCTACACCTTC. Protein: CASSPHRGYGYTF.

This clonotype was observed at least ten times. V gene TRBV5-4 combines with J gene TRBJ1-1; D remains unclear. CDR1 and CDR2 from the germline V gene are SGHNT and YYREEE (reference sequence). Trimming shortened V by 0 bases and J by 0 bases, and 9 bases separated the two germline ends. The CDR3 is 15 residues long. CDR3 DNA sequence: TGTGCCAGCAGCTTGGGGGCGGGGTTGAACACTGAAGCTTTCTTT. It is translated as CASSLGAGLNTEAFF.

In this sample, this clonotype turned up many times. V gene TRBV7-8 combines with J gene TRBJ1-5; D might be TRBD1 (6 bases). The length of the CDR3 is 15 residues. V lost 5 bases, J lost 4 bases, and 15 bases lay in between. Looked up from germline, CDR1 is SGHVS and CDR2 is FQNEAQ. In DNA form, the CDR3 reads TGTGCCAGCAGCCGATCTAGGGGGGTTAATCAGCCCCAGCATTTT. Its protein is CASSRSRGVNQPQHF.

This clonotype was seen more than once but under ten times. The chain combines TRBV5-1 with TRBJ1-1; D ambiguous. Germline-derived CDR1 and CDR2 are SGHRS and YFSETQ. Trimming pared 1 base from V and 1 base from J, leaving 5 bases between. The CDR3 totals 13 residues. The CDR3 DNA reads TGCGCCAGCAGCTTGACCCAGAACACTGAAGCTTTCTTT. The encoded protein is CASSLTQNTEAFF.

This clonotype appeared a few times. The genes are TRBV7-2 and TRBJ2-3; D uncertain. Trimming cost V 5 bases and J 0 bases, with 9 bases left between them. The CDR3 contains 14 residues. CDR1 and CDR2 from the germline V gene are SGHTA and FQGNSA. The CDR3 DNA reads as TGTGCCAGCAGCCCTACCACTAGCACAGATACGCAGTATTTT. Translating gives CASSPTTSTDTQYF.

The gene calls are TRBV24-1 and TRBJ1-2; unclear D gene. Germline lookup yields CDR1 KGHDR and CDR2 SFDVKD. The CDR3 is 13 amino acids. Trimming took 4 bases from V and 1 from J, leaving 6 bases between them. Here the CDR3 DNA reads TGTGCCACCAGTGAAACAGTTAACTATGGCTACACCTTC. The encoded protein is CATSETVNYGYTF.

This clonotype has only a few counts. CDR3 sequence (DNA): TGTGCCAGCAGCTTCAAGTTCCAGACCCAGTACTTC. It yields the protein CASSFKFQTQYF. The genes are TRBV5-4 and TRBJ2-5; D is ambiguous. V was cut by 2 bases and J by 6 bases, with 8 bases left in between. Per the germline V gene, CDR1 is SGHNT and CDR2 is YYREEE (reference sequence). The CDR3 runs 12 residues.

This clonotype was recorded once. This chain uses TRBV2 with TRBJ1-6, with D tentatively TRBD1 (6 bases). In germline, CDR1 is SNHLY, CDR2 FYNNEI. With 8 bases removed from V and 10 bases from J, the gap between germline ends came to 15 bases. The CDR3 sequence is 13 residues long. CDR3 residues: CASLWDKGSPLHF. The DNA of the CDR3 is TGTGCCAGCCTGTGGGACAAAGGGTCACCCCTCCACTTT.

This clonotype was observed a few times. DNA for the CDR3: TGCAGTGCCAAGGGACTAGCGGGGGGGCTGAAGTACTTC. Amino acids: CSAKGLAGGLKYF. The V and J genes are TRBV20-1 and TRBJ2-5, with 16 bases identical to TRBD2. CDR1 is DFQATT, CDR2 SNEGSKA, per germline (reference sequence). The CDR3 runs to 13 residues. Losses at the gene ends were 6 bases for V and 12 bases for J; bases not matched to a gene: 7.

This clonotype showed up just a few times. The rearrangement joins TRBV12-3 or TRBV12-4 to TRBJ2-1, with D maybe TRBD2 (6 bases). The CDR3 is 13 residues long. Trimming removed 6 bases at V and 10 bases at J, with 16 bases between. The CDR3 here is CASSEWRGSEQFF. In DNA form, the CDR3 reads TGTGCCAGCAGCGAGTGGAGGGGCAGCGAGCAGTTCTTC.

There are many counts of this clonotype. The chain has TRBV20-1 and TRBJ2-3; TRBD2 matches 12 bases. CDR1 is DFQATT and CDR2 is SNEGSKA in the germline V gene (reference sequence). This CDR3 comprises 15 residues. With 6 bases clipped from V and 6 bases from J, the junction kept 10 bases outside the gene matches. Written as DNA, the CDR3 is TGCAGTGCCCTACACCCTAGCGGGGGGGCGGATACGCAGTATTTT. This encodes CSALHPSGGADTQYF.

In nucleotides, the CDR3 is TGTGCCAGCAGTTGGCGGGGGCCCGAATATTACAATGAGCAGTTCTTC. It codes for CASSWRGPEYYNEQFF. V gene TRBV12-3 or TRBV12-4 combines with J gene TRBJ2-1; perhaps TRBD2 as D (7 bases). The CDR3 has 16 amino acids. V lost 4 bases and J lost 4, with 17 bases in between.

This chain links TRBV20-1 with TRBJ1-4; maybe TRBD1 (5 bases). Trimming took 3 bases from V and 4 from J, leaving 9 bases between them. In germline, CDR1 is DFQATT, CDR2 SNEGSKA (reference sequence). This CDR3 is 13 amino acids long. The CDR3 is CSASRGLNEKLFF. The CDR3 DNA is TGCAGTGCTAGTCGGGGCCTTAATGAAAAACTGTTTTTT.

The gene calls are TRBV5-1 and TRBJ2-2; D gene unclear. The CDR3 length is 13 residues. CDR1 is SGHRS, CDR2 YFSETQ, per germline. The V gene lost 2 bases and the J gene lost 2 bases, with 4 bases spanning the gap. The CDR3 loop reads CASSLGNTGELFF. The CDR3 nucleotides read TGCGCCAGCAGCTTAGGCAACACCGGGGAGCTGTTTTTT.

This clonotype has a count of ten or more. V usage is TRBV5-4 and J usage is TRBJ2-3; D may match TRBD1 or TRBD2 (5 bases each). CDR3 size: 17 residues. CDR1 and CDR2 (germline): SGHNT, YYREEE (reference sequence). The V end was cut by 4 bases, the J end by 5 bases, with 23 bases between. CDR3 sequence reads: CASSPQMRGGGKDTQYF. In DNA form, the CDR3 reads TGTGCCAGCAGCCCGCAAATGAGGGGCGGTGGTAAAGATACGCAGTATTTT.

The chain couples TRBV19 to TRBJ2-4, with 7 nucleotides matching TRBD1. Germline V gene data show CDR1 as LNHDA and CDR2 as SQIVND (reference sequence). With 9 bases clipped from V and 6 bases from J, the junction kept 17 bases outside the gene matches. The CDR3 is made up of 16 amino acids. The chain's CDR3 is CASPRDRGQGRNIQYF. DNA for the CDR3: TGTGCCAGCCCAAGGGACAGAGGGCAGGGGAGAAACATTCAGTACTTC.

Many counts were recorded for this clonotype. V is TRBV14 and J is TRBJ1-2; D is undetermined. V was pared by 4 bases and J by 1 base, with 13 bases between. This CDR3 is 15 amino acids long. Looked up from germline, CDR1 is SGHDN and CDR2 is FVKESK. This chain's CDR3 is CASSPVWQINYGYTF. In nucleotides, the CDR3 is TGTGCCAGCAGCCCAGTGTGGCAGATTAACTATGGCTACACCTTC.

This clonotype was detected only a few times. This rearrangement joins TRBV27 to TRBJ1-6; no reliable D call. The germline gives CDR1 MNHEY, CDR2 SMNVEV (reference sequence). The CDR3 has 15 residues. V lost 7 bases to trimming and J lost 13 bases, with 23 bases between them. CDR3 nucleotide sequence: TGTGCCAGCAAACGAGAACCGGGAGCCTATTTGCCCCTCCACTTT. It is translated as CASKREPGAYLPLHF.

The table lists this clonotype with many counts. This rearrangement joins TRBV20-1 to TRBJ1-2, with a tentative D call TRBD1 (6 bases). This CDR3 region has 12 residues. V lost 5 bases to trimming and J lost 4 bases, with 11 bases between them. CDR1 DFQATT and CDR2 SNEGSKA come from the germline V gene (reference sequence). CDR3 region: CSAPGDAYGYTF. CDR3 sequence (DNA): TGCAGTGCTCCAGGGGATGCCTATGGCTACACCTTC.

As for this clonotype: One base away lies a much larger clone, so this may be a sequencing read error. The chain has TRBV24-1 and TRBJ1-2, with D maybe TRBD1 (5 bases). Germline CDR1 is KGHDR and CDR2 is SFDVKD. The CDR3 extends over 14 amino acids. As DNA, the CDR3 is TGTGCCACCAGTGACCCTGACAGCTACTATGGCTACATCTTC. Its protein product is CATSDPDSYYGYIF.

CDR3 in amino acids: CASRRQQEPNTEAFF. The CDR3, as DNA: TGTGCCAGCAGGAGGCAACAGGAACCGAACACTGAAGCTTTCTTT. The rearrangement joins TRBV6-6 to TRBJ1-1; D is possibly TRBD1 (5 bases). The CDR3 has 15 residues. Germline assignment: CDR1 MNHNY and CDR2 SVGAGI (reference sequence). Trimming removed 6 bases at V and 1 base at J, with 15 bases between.

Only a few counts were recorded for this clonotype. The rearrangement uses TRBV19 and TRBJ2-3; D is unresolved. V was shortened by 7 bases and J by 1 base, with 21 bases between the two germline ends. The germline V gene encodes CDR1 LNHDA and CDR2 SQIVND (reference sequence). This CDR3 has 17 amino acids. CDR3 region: CASTLQAPGSGTDTQYF. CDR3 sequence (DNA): TGTGCCAGTACCCTTCAGGCCCCAGGCTCGGGCACAGATACGCAGTATTTT.